Listed below are T cell receptor beta chains from one sample, sequenced in a study of OX40 agonist ivuxolimab in advanced cancers. The assay was immunoSEQ multiplex PCR, and TCRdb's table has in-frame clones only and misses some. The table has fewer than 85,000 clones, about 86% seen once; the top ten hold approximately 0.99%. The sequencing here drew on CD4+ or CD8+ T cells sorted from blood, taken in a trial of the OX40 agonist ivuxolimab. The origin of the receptors is an adult with an advanced solid tumor such as melanoma, head and neck, liver or kidney cancer. The CDR3 runs from the conserved cysteine through the conserved F or W. A D gene is named only where the DNA matches it firmly. A row's size may be missing; if present it is once, few, many or a size class.

clone_size j_call v_call d_call cdr3_nt cdr3_aa
- TRBJ2-2 TRBV5-4 TRBD2 TGTGCCAGCAGACCTGGACTAGCGGGGGGTAACACCGGGGAGCTGTTTTTT CASRPGLAGGNTGELFF
- TRBJ2-1 TRBV7-2 - TGTGCCAGCAGGGATACTAGTTTCTACAATGAGCAGTTCTTC CASRDTSFYNEQFF
- TRBJ2-2 TRBV11-3 TRBD1 TGTGCCAGCAGTCAATTGCAGGGGGACACCGGGGAGCTGTTTTTT CASSQLQGDTGELFF
- TRBJ2-5 TRBV7-2 - TGTGCCAGCAGTCAACTACGCTGGTCGGAGACCCAGTACTTC CASSQLRWSETQYF
once TRBJ2-7 TRBV11-2 TRBD1 TGTGCCAGCAGTTCCGGGACAGGGGCCTACGAGCAGTACTTC CASSSGTGAYEQYF
few TRBJ1-6 TRBV6-6 TRBD1 TGTGCCAGCAATCAGGGGGCGAGGGGTTCACCCCTCCACTTT CASNQGARGSPLHF
- TRBJ1-4 TRBV4-1 - TGCGCCAGCAGCCAAGTGGCACAGGGAGATGAAAAACTGTTTTTT CASSQVAQGDEKLFF
- TRBJ2-5 TRBV2 TRBD1 TGTGCCAGCAGCACGAGACAGGGAAGGACAGAGACCCAGTACTTC CASSTRQGRTETQYF
- TRBJ1-1 TRBV9 - TGTGCCAGCAGCGTATTAGAGAACACTGAAGCTTTCTTT CASSVLENTEAFF
- TRBJ2-1 TRBV12-5 TRBD2 TGTGCTAGTGGTGGACTAGCGGGAGGGTCCTACAATGAGCAGTTCTTC CASGGLAGGSYNEQFF
- TRBJ2-1 TRBV28 TRBD2 TGTGCCAGCAGTTCGGGGGGGGGCCCATACAATGAGCAGTTCTTC CASSSGGGPYNEQFF
- TRBJ2-6 TRBV7-9 TRBD1 TGTGCCAGCAGCCCCTGGGACAGGGCAACTGGGGCCAACGTCCTGACTTTC CASSPWDRATGANVLTF
once TRBJ2-2 TRBV25-1 - TGTGCCAGCAGTGTTGCGGCGGTTGCCGGGGAGCTGTTTTTT CASSVAAVAGELFF
- TRBJ2-2 TRBV19 - TGTGCCAGTAGTATCGGGGCAGCGAACACCGGGGAGCTGTTTTTT CASSIGAANTGELFF
- TRBJ1-4 TRBV4-1 - TGCGCCAGCAGCCAAGATCCCAGTAATGAAAAACTGTTTTTT CASSQDPSNEKLFF
- TRBJ2-7 TRBV6-1 TRBD1 TGTGCCAGCAGTGAATTTAACAGGGGAACCTACGAGCAGTACTTC CASSEFNRGTYEQYF
few TRBJ1-5 TRBV7-2 - TGTGCCAGCAGCTTAGAGCGCGCGCATCAGCCCCAGCATTTT CASSLERAHQPQHF
- TRBJ1-5 TRBV6-5 TRBD1 TGTGCCAGCAGTTCGGCCCAGGGGGCCCGGACGCATTTT CASSSAQGARTHF
- TRBJ2-7 TRBV29-1 - TGCAGCGTTGAAGAGGCGGGACAGCTGACCTACGAGCAGTACTTC CSVEEAGQLTYEQYF
- TRBJ2-3 TRBV11-2 - TGTGCCAGCAGCTTAAAGTGGGGGGGCACAGATACGCAGTATTTT CASSLKWGGTDTQYF
- TRBJ2-2 TRBV7-3 - TGTGCCAGCACCGATAGCCCTAACACCGGGGAGCTGTTTTTT CASTDSPNTGELFF
- TRBJ1-6 TRBV11-2 TRBD1 TGTGCCAGCAGCTTAACCGGGACAGGTTATTCACCCCTCCACTTT CASSLTGTGYSPLHF
- TRBJ2-1 TRBV13 TRBD1 TGTGCCAGCAGCTCCCCGACAGGGTTATATTCCTACAATGAGCAGTTCTTC CASSSPTGLYSYNEQFF